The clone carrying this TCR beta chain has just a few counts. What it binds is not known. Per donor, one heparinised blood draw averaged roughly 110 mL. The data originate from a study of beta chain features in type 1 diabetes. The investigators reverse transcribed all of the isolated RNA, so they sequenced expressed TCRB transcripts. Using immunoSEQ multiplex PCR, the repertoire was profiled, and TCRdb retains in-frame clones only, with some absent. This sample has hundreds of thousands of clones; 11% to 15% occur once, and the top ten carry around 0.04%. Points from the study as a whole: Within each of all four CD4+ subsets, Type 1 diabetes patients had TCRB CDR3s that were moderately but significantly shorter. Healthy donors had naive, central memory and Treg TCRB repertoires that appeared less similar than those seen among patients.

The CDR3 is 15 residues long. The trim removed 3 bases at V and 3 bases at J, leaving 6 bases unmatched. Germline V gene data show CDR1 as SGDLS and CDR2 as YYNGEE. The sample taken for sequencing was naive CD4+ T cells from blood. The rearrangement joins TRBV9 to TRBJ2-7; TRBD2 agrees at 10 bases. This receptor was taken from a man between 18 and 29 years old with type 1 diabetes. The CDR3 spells CASSESTSGFYEQYF. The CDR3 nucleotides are TGTGCCAGCAGCGAATCGACTAGCGGGTTCTACGAGCAGTACTTC.